The present entry profiles one T cell receptor (beta chain) with its context. The data derive from a study of blood T cell repertoires in COVID-19. About the study: The study drew acute and convalescent COVID-19 samples from the United States, Italy and Spain. PBMCs, B-cell-depleted T cells, or T cells were the source of the cDNA or gDNA that made up the material.

There are 14 residues in the CDR3. Germline-derived CDR1 and CDR2 are SQVTM and ANQGSEA. The V and J ends lost 3 bases and 2 bases respectively, with 13 bases between them. In the study's own analysis: From reference gene primer amplification, estimates of nucleated cell counts were derived. Some clones are missing from TCRdb's copy, which holds only in-frame ones; the method was immunoSEQ multiplex PCR. D and trimming come from the DNA, and the V and J calls and clone size come from that table. Among more than 25,000 clones, roughly 90% were seen once, and the ten largest hold roughly 0.59%. Material for sequencing was peripheral blood. The sequence came from a woman in her thirties or forties with active or convalescent COVID-19. This chain joins TRBV29-1 and TRBJ1-2; D is uncertain. The CDR3 loop is CSVDATAANYGYTF. The CDR3 DNA is TGCAGCGTTGACGCCACAGCCGCAAACTATGGCTACACCTTC. The full variable domain, its missing parts supplied by reference TRBV29-1 and TRBJ1-2, is SAVISQKPSRDICQRGTSLTIQCQVDSQVTMMFWYRQQPGQSLTLIATANQGSEATYESGFVIDKFPISRPNLTFSTLTVSNMSPEDSSIYLCSVDATAANYGYTFGSGTRLTVV.